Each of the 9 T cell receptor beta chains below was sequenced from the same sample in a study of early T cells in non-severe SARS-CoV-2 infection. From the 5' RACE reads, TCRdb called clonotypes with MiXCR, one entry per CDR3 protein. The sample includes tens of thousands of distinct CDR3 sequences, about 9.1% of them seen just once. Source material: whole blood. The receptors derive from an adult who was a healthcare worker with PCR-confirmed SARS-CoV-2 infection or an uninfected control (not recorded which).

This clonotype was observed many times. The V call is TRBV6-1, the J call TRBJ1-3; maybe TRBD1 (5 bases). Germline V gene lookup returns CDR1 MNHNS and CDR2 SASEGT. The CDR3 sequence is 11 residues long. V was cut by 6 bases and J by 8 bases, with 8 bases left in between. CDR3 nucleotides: TGTGCCAGCAGGGGGGGGGACACCATATATTTT. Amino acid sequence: CASRGGDTIYF.

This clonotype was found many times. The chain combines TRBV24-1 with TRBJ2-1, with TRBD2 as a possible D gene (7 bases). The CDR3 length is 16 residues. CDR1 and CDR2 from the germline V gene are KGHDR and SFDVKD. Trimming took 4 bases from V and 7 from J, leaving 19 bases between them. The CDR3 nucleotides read TGTGCCACCAGTGACTCGGGGGGCGGCACGCAGAATGAGCAGTTCTTC. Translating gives CATSDSGGGTQNEQFF.

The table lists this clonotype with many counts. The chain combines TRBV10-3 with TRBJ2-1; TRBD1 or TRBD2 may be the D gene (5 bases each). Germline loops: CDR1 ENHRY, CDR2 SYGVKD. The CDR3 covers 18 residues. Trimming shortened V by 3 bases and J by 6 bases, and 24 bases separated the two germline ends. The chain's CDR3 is CAISDAPPGTRGRNEQFF. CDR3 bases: TGTGCCATCAGTGACGCCCCCCCCGGGACCCGGGGCCGCAATGAGCAGTTCTTC.

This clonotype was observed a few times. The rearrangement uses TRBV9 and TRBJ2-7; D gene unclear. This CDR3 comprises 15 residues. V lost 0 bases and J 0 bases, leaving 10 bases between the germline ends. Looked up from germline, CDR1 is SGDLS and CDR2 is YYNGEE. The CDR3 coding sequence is TGTGCCAGCAGCGTAGGCGTCGGCCTCTCCTACGAGCAGTACTTC. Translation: CASSVGVGLSYEQYF.

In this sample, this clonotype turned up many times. CDR3 bases: TGTGCCAGCAGATATGGACAGGGCCACCCCGGCGAGCAGTACTTC. Protein: CASRYGQGHPGEQYF. This sequence joins TRBV7-8 and TRBJ2-7; TRBD1 aligns across 8 bases. Germline V gene sequence: CDR1 SGHVS, CDR2 FQNEAQ. Germline trimming cut 6 bases from V and 6 bases from J; bases unmatched to any gene: 13. There are 15 residues in the CDR3.

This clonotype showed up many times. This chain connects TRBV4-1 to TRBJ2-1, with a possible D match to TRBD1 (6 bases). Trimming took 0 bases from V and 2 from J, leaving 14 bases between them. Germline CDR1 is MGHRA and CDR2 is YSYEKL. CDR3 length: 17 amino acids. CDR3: CASSQEGGSAAYNEQFF. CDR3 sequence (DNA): TGCGCCAGCAGCCAAGAAGGGGGTAGCGCGGCCTACAATGAGCAGTTCTTC.

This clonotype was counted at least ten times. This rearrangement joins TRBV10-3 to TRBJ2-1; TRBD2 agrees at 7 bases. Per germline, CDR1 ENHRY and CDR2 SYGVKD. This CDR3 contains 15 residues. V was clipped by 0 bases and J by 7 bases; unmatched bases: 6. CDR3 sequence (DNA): TGTGCCATCAGTGAGTCGGGGCTAGCGGTGAATGAGCAGTTCTTC. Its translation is CAISESGLAVNEQFF.

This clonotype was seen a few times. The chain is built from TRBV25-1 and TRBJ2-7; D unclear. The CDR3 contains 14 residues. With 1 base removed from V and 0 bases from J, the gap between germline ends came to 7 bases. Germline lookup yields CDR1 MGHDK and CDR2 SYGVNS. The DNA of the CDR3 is TGTGCCAGCAGTGAATCAGGAATCTCCTACGAGCAGTACTTC. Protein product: CASSESGISYEQYF.

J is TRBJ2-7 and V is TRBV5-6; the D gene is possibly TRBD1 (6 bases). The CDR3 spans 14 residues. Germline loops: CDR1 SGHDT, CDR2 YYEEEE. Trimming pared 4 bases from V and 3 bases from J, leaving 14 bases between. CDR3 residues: CASSDRDIYYEQYF. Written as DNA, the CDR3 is TGTGCCAGCAGCGACCGGGACATCTACTACGAGCAGTACTTC.